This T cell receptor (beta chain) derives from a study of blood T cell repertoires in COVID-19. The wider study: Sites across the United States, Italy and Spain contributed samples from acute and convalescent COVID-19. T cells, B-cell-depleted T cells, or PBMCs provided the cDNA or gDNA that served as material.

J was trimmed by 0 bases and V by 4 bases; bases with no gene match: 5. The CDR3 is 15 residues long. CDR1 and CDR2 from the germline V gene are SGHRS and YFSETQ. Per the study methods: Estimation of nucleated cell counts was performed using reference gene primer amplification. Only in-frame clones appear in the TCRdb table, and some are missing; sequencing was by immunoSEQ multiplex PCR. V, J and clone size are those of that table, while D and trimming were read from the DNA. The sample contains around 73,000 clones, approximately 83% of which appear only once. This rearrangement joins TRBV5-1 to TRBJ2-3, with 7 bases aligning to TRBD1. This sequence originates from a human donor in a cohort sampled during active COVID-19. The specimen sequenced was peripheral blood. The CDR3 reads CASSLTGQSTDTQYF. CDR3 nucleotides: TGCGCCAGCAGCCTAACGGGACAGAGCACAGATACGCAGTATTTT.